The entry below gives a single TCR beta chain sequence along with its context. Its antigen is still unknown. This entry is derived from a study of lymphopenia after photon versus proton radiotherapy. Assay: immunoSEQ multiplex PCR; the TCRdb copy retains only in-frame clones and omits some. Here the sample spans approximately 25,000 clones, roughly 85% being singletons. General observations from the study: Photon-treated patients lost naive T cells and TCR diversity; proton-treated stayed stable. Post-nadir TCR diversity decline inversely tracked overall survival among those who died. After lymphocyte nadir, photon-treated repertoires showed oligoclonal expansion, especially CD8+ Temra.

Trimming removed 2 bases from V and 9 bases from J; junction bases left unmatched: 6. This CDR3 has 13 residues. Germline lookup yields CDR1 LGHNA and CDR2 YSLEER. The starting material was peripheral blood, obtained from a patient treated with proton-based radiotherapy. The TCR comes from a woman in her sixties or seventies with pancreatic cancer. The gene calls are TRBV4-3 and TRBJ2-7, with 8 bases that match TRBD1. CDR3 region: CASSQLGTGRQYF. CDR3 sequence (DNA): TGCGCCAGCAGCCAACTCGGGACAGGTCGGCAGTACTTC.